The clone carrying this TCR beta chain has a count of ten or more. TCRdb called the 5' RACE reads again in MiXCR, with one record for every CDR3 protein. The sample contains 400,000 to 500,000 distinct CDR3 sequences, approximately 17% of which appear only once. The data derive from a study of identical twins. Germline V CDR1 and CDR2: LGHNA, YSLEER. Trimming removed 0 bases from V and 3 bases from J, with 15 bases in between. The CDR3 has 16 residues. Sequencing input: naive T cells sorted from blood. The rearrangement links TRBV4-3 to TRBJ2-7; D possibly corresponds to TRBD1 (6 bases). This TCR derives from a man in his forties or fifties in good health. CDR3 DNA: TGCGCCAGCAGCCAAGAAGCCCAAACAGGGATCTACGAGCAGTACTTC. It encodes CASSQEAQTGIYEQYF.